This T cell receptor beta chain was recovered during a study of post-analysis software for immune sequencing data. Whole-study findings and limits: Roughly 5 TRBV segments (TRBV5-6, TRBV5-1 and TRBV20-1 among them) occurred more frequently in patients than in controls. Significantly lower normalized Chao1 diversity was found in patients with multiple sclerosis relative to controls.

Germline values: CDR1 MDHEN, CDR2 SYDVKM. Trimming removed 2 bases from V and 7 bases from J, with 8 bases in between. The length of the CDR3 is 12 residues. With regard to this clonotype: No antigen is known for it.

Unique molecular identifiers featured in each of the TCR beta cDNA libraries. The authors obtained roughly 550,000 cDNA molecules from around 0.96 to 9.9 million T cells. TCRdb re-derived calls from the PCR reads in MiXCR, one entry per CDR3 protein. Of 650,000 to 850,000 distinct CDR3 sequences listed, roughly half are singletons. The chain joins TRBV28 to TRBJ1-1, with D maybe TRBD1 (6 bases). Material: blood. The origin of this receptor is a girl aged 10-17 years with multiple sclerosis. CDR3 loop: CASSLLDSEAFF. The CDR3 coding sequence is TGTGCCAGCAGTTTACTGGACAGTGAAGCTTTCTTT.